These 8 T cell receptor beta chains were all obtained from the same sample, sequenced in a study of vaccination effects on CD4 cells after COVID-19. Expansion of antigen-specific CD4+ T cells with viral peptide pools was carried out by the ViraFEST assay before sequencing. The culture ran for around ten days before CD4+ T cells were isolated. Infection dated between March and December 2020, before the Alpha, Beta and Delta variants reached the United States. No antigens are known for them. The assay was immunoSEQ multiplex PCR, and TCRdb's table has in-frame clones only and misses some. The data contain 25,000 to 35,000 clones, under 85% of them singletons. The sample was CD4+ T cells from PBMCs cultured with a peptide pool, taken before COVID-19 vaccination. The receptors were gathered from a human donor who had a prior SARS-CoV-2 infection.

This clone was recorded a few times. The J gene is TRBJ2-7, the V gene TRBV4-1; perhaps TRBD1 as D (6 bases). The V and J ends lost 0 bases and 3 bases respectively, with 15 bases between them. The CDR3 spans 16 residues. Germline CDR1 MGHRA, CDR2 YSYEKL. CDR3 sequence reads: CASSQEEEDSHYEQYF. The DNA of the CDR3 is TGCGCCAGCAGCCAAGAAGAGGAGGACAGCCACTACGAGCAGTACTTC.

The chain couples TRBV11-3 to TRBJ2-1; a weak D match, TRBD2 (5 bases). The CDR3 runs to 17 residues. Germline V lookup: CDR1 SGHNT, CDR2 YENEEA. V lost 2 bases, J lost 7 bases, and 21 bases lay in between. CDR3 amino acids: CASSLYTPAAGSNEQFF. In DNA, the CDR3 is TGTGCCAGCAGCTTATATACCCCCGCGGCGGGTAGTAATGAGCAGTTCTTC.

The chain has TRBV23-1 and TRBJ1-2; 7 nucleotides align to TRBD1. TRBV23-1 falls under the ORF class, with uncertain function. The CDR3 length is 15 residues. Trimming took 6 bases from V and 8 from J; bases not matched to a gene: 15. DNA for the CDR3: TGCGCCAGCAGCCCCCCTGGGGACAGAAGCTACGGCTACACCTTC. Its protein product is CASSPPGDRSYGYTF.

The V and J genes are TRBV7-9 and TRBJ1-1; D remains ambiguous. Trimming removed 3 bases from V and 3 bases from J, with 8 bases in between. The CDR3 has 13 amino acids. Germline V gene lookup returns CDR1 SEHNR and CDR2 FQNEAQ (reference sequence). CDR3 in amino acids: CASSFGTDTEAFF. The CDR3 region has the DNA TGTGCCAGCAGCTTTGGTACGGACACTGAAGCTTTCTTT.

This clone was observed once. The V call is TRBV2, the J call TRBJ2-1; possibly TRBD1 or TRBD2 for D (5 bases each). In germline, CDR1 is SNHLY, CDR2 FYNNEI. The CDR3 runs to 11 residues. The V and J ends lost 7 bases and 7 bases respectively, with 8 bases between them. CDR3 nucleotides: TGTGCCAGCATCAGGGAGAATGAGCAGTTCTTC. It translates to CASIRENEQFF.

This clone turned up a few times. CDR3 DNA: TGTGCCAGCAGTCCCCGGAGGAACTCCTACGAGCAGTACTTC. It encodes CASSPRRNSYEQYF. The chain recombines TRBV6-5 with TRBJ2-7; the D gene is possibly TRBD2 (5 bases). Germline loops: CDR1 MNHEY, CDR2 SVGAGI. This CDR3 is built from 14 residues. V was cut by 5 bases and J by 0 bases, with 11 bases left in between.

This chain uses TRBV5-5 with TRBJ2-3, with D possibly called TRBD1 or TRBD2 (5 bases each). Trimming took off 3 bases at V and 5 bases at J, with 13 bases between the two ends. The CDR3 contains 14 residues. In germline, CDR1 is SGHKS, CDR2 YYEKEE (reference sequence). The CDR3, as DNA: TGTGCCAGCAGCTGGGACCCAGCGATAGATACGCAGTATTTT. Translating gives CASSWDPAIDTQYF.

V is TRBV11-3 and J is TRBJ1-5; perhaps TRBD1 as D (5 bases). CDR1 SGHNT and CDR2 YENEEA come from the germline V gene. V gave up 4 bases and J gave up 0 bases, with 10 bases separating them. This CDR3 is 15 amino acids long. The CDR3 is CASSSRDGSNQPQHF. CDR3 coding DNA: TGTGCCAGCAGCTCGAGGGACGGTAGCAATCAGCCCCAGCATTTT.